This T cell receptor beta chain was identified in a study of a mutant IDH1 vaccine in newly diagnosed glioma. Study context: Patients previously underwent radiotherapy, temozolomide, or both, and most underwent both.

This clone has just one count. Its antigen is still unknown. The time point: week 11, during vaccination. Each vaccine dose was 300 ug of mutant IDH1 20-mer peptide, with topical imiquimod. The CDR3 spans 21 residues. The germline V gene encodes CDR1 MNHEY and CDR2 SMNVEV (reference sequence). With 5 bases clipped from V and 3 bases from J, the junction kept 26 bases outside the gene matches. The table came from immunoSEQ multiplex PCR; TCRdb's copy has only in-frame clones and leaves some out. In the table there are about 23,000 clones, around 80% of which are singletons. V and J are TRBV27 and TRBJ2-3, with 7 bases matching TRBD1. The receptor was isolated from a man in his forties with glioma. The specimen comprised PBMCs, sampled from a glioma patient whose treatment included an IDH1 peptide vaccine. CDR3 loop: CASSHPLGQGETFPPTDTQYF. The CDR3 nucleotides read TGTGCCAGCAGTCATCCCTTGGGGCAGGGGGAAACATTCCCTCCTACAGATACGCAGTATTTT.